This entry lists 18 T cell receptor beta chains sequenced from one sample in a study of tumor and adjacent non-tumor tissue in lung cancer. The library came from three nested PCR rounds adapted from ARM-PCR protocols. TCRdb re-called the multiplex PCR reads with MiXCR, one entry per CDR3 protein. Of fewer than 150,000 distinct CDR3 sequences in the sample, approximately 66% were seen once. The template was RNA from unsorted bulk tissue. Sequencing was done on a sample of lung tumor tissue. The receptors here all came from a man in his 60s with small cell lung cancer.

On this clonotype itself: This may be a read error: a much more frequent sequence differs by one nucleotide. This chain connects TRBV20-1 to TRBJ2-5, with TRBD2 matching over 15 bases. CDR1 is DFQATT and CDR2 is SNEGSKA in the germline V gene (reference sequence). The CDR3 covers 19 residues. The CDR3 region is CSGRDFRTSGRDDQETQYF. For the CDR3, the DNA is TGCAGTGGTAGAGATTTTAGGACTAGCGGGAGGGATGACCAAGAGACCCAGTACTTC.

Of note for this clonotype: Mismatch with germline at one junction end may stem from a read error. This chain connects TRBV20-1 to TRBJ2-3; TRBD2 agrees at 14 bases. The CDR3 is made up of 17 amino acids. CDR1 and CDR2 from the germline V gene are DFQATT and SNEGSKA (reference sequence). The CDR3 sequence: CSARGTSGRVLTGTQYF. CDR3 nucleotide sequence: TGCAGTGCTAGGGGGACTAGCGGGAGAGTTCTCACAGGTACGCAGTATTTT.

In this sample, this clonotype turned up many times. V gene TRBV10-2 combines with J gene TRBJ2-7; TRBD2 agrees at 8 bases. This CDR3 spans 18 amino acids. With 10 bases clipped from V and 1 base from J, the junction kept 21 bases outside the gene matches. Germline V gene sequence: CDR1 WSHSY, CDR2 SAAADI. CDR3 sequence (DNA): TGCGCCACGACCCCCGGGACTAGTCGTAAATGGAGTTCCTACGAGCAGTACGTC. Amino acid sequence: CATTPGTSRKWSSYEQYV.

In regard to this clonotype: At one boundary the junction diverges from the germline segment, which might be a read error. This chain connects TRBV6-5 to TRBJ2-2; D unresolved. From germline, CDR1 is MNHEY and CDR2 SVGAGI. The CDR3 sequence is 13 residues long. DNA of the CDR3: TGTGCCAGCAAAACAATGCCCACCAGGGAGCTGTTTTTT. This translates into CASKTMPTRELFF.

The chain employs TRBV20-1 and TRBJ2-3, with 7 bases aligning to TRBD1. With V trimmed by 5 bases and J by 4 bases, 3 bases remained unmatched. Germline CDR1 DFQATT, CDR2 SNEGSKA (reference sequence). The CDR3 is 12 residues long. The CDR3 sequence: CSADRVADTQYF. CDR3 nucleotide sequence: TGCAGTGCTGACAGGGTCGCAGATACGCAGTATTTT.

This clonotype was seen many times. The chain employs TRBV20-1 and TRBJ2-1, with TRBD2 matching 11 bases. Germline V lookup: CDR1 DFQATT, CDR2 SNEGSKA (reference sequence). The V gene end was trimmed by 1 base and the J gene end by 3 bases; junction bases not matched to a gene: 5. This CDR3 region has 16 residues. CDR3 sequence reads: CSARVAGGPVYNEQFF. The DNA for the CDR3 is TGCAGTGCTAGAGTAGCGGGAGGGCCGGTCTACAATGAGCAGTTCTTC.

The J gene is TRBJ1-1, the V gene TRBV28; D not resolved. With 4 bases removed from V and 3 bases from J, the gap between germline ends came to 12 bases. This CDR3 contains 14 residues. Germline-derived CDR1 and CDR2 are MDHEN and SYDVKM. The CDR3: CASSSGSMYTEAFF. The CDR3, as DNA: TGTGCCAGCAGTTCGGGCAGCATGTACACTGAAGCTTTCTTT.

This clonotype was observed a handful of times. The chain employs TRBV6-6 and TRBJ2-5, with D unclear. The CDR3 sequence is 14 residues long. The germline CDR1 and CDR2 sequences are MNHNY and SVGAGI (reference sequence). The V and J ends lost 5 bases and 3 bases respectively, with 13 bases between them. The chain's CDR3 is CASSRLTLEETQYF. CDR3 in DNA: TGTGCCAGCAGTCGACTGACCCTGGAAGAGACCCAGTACTTC.

With respect to this clonotype: Compared with germline, one end of the junction differs, possibly owing to a read error. The CDR3 coding sequence is TGTGCCAGTAGCTTGGGACGGGGATACGAGCAGTACTTC. Its translation is CASSLGRGYEQYF. The chain links TRBV7-9 to TRBJ2-7; TRBD1 or TRBD2 may be the D gene (5 bases each). The V gene's germline CDR1 is SEHNR and CDR2 FQNEAQ (reference sequence). CDR3 length equals 13 residues.

V usage is TRBV6-1 and J usage is TRBJ2-7; D may be TRBD2 (5 bases). The CDR3 has 15 amino acids. CDR1 is MNHNS, CDR2 SASEGT, per germline. The germline V and J ends were trimmed by 7 bases and 2 bases, with 18 bases remaining between them. CDR3 sequence: CASTEGGSLTYEQYF. CDR3 nucleotide sequence: TGTGCCAGCACCGAAGGAGGCAGCCTCACCTACGAGCAGTACTTC.

Concerning this clonotype itself: The germline gene is not matched at one end of the junction; a read error may be the cause. V usage is TRBV4-1 and J usage is TRBJ1-3; the D is unclear. Germline CDR1 reads MGHRA; CDR2 reads YSYEKL. CDR3 size: 13 residues. CDR3 DNA: TGCTCCAGCAGCCAAACACGCGGAAACACCATATATTTT. Translating gives CSSSQTRGNTIYF.

The chain carries TRBV10-1 and TRBJ2-3, with a tentative D call TRBD2 (6 bases). The germline gives CDR1 WNHNN, CDR2 SYGVQD (reference sequence). The CDR3 covers 14 residues. V lost 3 bases, J lost 3 bases, and 10 bases lay in between. The CDR3 bases are TGCGCCAGCAGTGATAACGGGAGAACAGATACGCAGTATTTT. Translated: CASSDNGRTDTQYF.

Notes on this clonotype: A clone one base away is much larger, so this may be a read error. The CDR3 loop reads CSAQQWKGYTF. The DNA of the CDR3 is TGCAGTGCTCAGCAATGGAAGGGCTACACCTTC. This chain joins TRBV20-1 and TRBJ1-2; D unresolved. There are 11 residues in the CDR3. V was shortened by 5 bases and J by 8 bases, with 12 bases between the two germline ends. Per the germline V gene, CDR1 is DFQATT and CDR2 is SNEGSKA (reference sequence).

In DNA form, the CDR3 reads TGCAGTGCTAGAGTTTGGGAGTCCTCCCAAGAGACCCAGTACTTC. Translating it yields CSARVWESSQETQYF. This chain connects TRBV20-1 to TRBJ2-5, with D perhaps TRBD2 (5 bases). Germline CDR1 and CDR2: DFQATT and SNEGSKA (reference sequence). Trimming shortened V by 1 base and J by 1 base, and 13 bases separated the two germline ends. The CDR3 is 15 residues long.

Notes on this clonotype: In this CDR3 the conserved last residue, phenylalanine or tryptophan, is missing, so a read error is likely. The DNA is omitted, as the CDR3 cannot be located on it reliably, and the CDR3 follows TCRdb's listing. The gene calls are TRBV11-2 and TRBJ1-6; the D segment call TRBD1 is taken from the table without a DNA check. Germline assignment: CDR1 SGHAT and CDR2 FQNNGV. The CDR3 extends over 17 residues, inclusive of both ends. CDR3: CASSLERSAGGRSPLRL.

This clonotype was detected only a few times. The chain employs TRBV6-1 and TRBJ2-1; D possibly uses TRBD1 or TRBD2 (5 bases each). V lost 6 bases and J 5 bases, leaving 11 bases between the germline ends. This CDR3 is built from 13 residues. Germline CDR1 MNHNS, CDR2 SASEGT. CDR3 protein: CASRRGLNNEQFF. CDR3 nucleotide sequence: TGTGCCAGCAGACGGGGCCTGAACAATGAGCAGTTCTTC.

On this clonotype: This may come from a read error, since a much larger clone is one base off. This chain links TRBV4-1 with TRBJ2-1; 8 bases match TRBD2. With 4 bases clipped from V and 7 bases from J, the junction kept 9 bases outside the gene matches. The CDR3 has 15 amino acids. The germline CDR1 and CDR2 sequences are MGHRA and YSYEKL. CDR3 sequence: CASSRTGTRANEQFF. The CDR3 DNA sequence: TGCGCCAGCAGCCGAACCGGGACTAGGGCGAATGAGCAGTTCTTC.

Remarks on this clonotype: The junction departs from the called germline gene at one end, perhaps through a read error. The rearrangement links TRBV6-5 to TRBJ2-1, with 8 bases that match TRBD1. The CDR3 sequence is 12 residues long. Germline V gene data show CDR1 as MNHEY and CDR2 as SVGAGI. CDR3 DNA: TGTGCTAGCAGACCTCCGGGACAGGAGCAGATCTTC. Translation gives CASRPPGQEQIF.